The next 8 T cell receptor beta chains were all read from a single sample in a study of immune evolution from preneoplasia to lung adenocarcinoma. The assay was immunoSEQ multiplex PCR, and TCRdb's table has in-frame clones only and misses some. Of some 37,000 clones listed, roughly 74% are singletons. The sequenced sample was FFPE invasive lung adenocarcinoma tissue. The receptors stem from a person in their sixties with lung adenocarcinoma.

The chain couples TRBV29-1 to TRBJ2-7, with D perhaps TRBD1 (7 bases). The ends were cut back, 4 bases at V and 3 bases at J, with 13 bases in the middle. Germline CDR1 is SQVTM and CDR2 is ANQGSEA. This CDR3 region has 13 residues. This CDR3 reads CSVGLGGLYEQYF. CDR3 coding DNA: TGCAGCGTTGGACTAGGGGGCCTCTACGAGCAGTACTTC.

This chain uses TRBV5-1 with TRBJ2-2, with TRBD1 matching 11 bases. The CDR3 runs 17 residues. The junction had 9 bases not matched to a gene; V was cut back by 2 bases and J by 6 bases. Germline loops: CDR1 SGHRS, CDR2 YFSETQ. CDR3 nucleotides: TGCGCCAGCAGCTTATCCCCCGGGACAGGGGGATCCGGGGAGCTGTTTTTT. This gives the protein CASSLSPGTGGSGELFF.

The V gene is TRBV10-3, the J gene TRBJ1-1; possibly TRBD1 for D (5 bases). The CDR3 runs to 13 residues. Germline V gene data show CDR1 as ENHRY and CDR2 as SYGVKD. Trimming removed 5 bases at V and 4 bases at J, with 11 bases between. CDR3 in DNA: TGTGCCATCAGTTCCGACGGGGGCACTGAAGCTTTCTTT. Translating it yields CAISSDGGTEAFF.

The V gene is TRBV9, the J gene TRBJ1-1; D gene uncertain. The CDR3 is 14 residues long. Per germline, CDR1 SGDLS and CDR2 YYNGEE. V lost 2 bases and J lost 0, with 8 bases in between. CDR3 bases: TGTGCCAGCAGCGTGGACCTTATGAACACTGAAGCTTTCTTT. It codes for CASSVDLMNTEAFF.

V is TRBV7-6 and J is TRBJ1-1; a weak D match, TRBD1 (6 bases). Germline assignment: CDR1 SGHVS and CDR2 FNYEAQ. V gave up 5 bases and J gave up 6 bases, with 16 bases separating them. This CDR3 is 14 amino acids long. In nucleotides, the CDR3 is TGTGCCAGCAGCCCAGGACAGCCCCGCCCTGAAGCTTTCTTT. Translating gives CASSPGQPRPEAFF.

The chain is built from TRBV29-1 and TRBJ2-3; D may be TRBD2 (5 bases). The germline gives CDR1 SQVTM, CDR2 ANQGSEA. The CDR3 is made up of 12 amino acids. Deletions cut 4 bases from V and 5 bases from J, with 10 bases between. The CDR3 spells CSVVRAEDTQYF. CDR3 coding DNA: TGCAGCGTTGTGCGGGCGGAAGATACGCAGTATTTT.

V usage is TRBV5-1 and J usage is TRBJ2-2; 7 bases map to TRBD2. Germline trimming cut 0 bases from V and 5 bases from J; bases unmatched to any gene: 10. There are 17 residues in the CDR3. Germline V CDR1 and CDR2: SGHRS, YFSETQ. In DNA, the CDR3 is TGCGCCAGCAGCTTGGATGGCGGGAGTTTCAGGACCGGGGAGCTGTTTTTT. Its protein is CASSLDGGSFRTGELFF.

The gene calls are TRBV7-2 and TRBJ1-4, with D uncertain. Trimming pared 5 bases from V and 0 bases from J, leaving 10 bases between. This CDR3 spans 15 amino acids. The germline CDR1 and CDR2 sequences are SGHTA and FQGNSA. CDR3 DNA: TGTGCCAGCAGCGCTGTGGGTGCAACTAATGAAAAACTGTTTTTT. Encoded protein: CASSAVGATNEKLFF.